The 25 T cell receptor beta chains presented below share a single source sample, sequenced in a study of blood T cells in healthy people across ages. Primed by a sample-barcoded 5' primer and a J-beta primer mix, a second PCR proceeded for about 6 to 11 cycles. MiXCR, run by TCRdb on the 5' RACE reads, gives a single entry per CDR3 protein. The table lists 1.5 million to 2 million distinct CDR3 sequences, just under 50% of them singletons, with 2.1% in the top ten. Specimen: blood. These receptors all stem from a woman between 35 and 50 years old in good health.

The chain has TRBV20-1 and TRBJ1-1; D is perhaps TRBD1 (5 bases). Germline CDR1 DFQATT, CDR2 SNEGSKA (reference sequence). This CDR3 region has 13 residues. V was trimmed by 5 bases and J by 1 base, leaving 11 bases between them. CDR3 residues: CSARQGPNTEAFF. In DNA form, the CDR3 reads TGCAGTGCTCGCCAGGGACCGAACACTGAAGCTTTCTTT.

CDR3 sequence (DNA): TGCGCCAGCAGCTTGGCGGGCCGGGGGCTCACAGATACGCAGTATTTT. The encoded protein is CASSLAGRGLTDTQYF. The V call is TRBV5-1, the J call TRBJ2-3; the D gene could be TRBD1 or TRBD2 (6 bases each). With 0 bases removed from V and 2 bases from J, the gap between germline ends came to 13 bases. Germline V CDR1 and CDR2: SGHRS, YFSETQ. This CDR3 comprises 16 residues.

The sample holds a few counts of this clonotype. The V gene is TRBV25-1, the J gene TRBJ2-5; the D call may be TRBD1 or TRBD2 (5 bases each). The V and J ends lost 2 bases and 2 bases respectively, with 9 bases between them. Germline CDR1 MGHDK, CDR2 SYGVNS. This CDR3 has 14 residues. The CDR3 DNA is TGTGCCAGCAGTGAAGGGGGTCCGCAAGAGACCCAGTACTTC. It specifies CASSEGGPQETQYF. Full variable domain (outside the CDR3, taken from reference TRBV25-1 and TRBJ2-5): EADIYQTPRYLVIGTGKKITLECSQTMGHDKMYWYQQDPGMELHLIHYSYGVNSTEKGDLSSESTVSRIRTEHFPLTLESARPSHTSQYLCASSEGGPQETQYFGPGTRLLVL.

The chain links TRBV6-5 to TRBJ1-5, with D perhaps TRBD1 (6 bases). Germline assignment: CDR1 MNHEY and CDR2 SVGAGI. The CDR3 has 13 residues. V lost 7 bases, J lost 4 bases, and 11 bases lay in between. The CDR3 reads CASNQGPNQPQHF. CDR3 sequence (DNA): TGTGCCAGCAACCAGGGGCCGAATCAGCCCCAGCATTTT.

This clonotype was found a few times. The CDR3 sequence is CASSLVGTGTTDTQYF. CDR3 nucleotides: TGTGCCAGCAGCTTAGTTGGGACAGGGACCACAGATACGCAGTATTTT. This chain joins TRBV7-2 and TRBJ2-3, with 9 bases identical to TRBD1. With V trimmed by 1 base and J by 2 bases, 4 bases remained unmatched. The germline CDR1 and CDR2 sequences are SGHTA and FQGNSA. CDR3 length: 16 amino acids.

A remark on this clonotype: Its ends do not fully match the called genes, so a read error is possible. The chain recombines TRBV10-3 with TRBJ2-7; 8 bases line up with TRBD1. The CDR3 sequence is 15 residues long. Per germline, CDR1 ENHRY and CDR2 SYGVKD. As DNA, the CDR3 is TGTACCATCACCCCGGACAGGGCAAGCTCCTACGAGCAGTACTTC. Amino acid sequence: CTITPDRASSYEQYF.

This clonotype was seen only a few times. The chain employs TRBV27 and TRBJ2-3; D is undetermined. The CDR3 sequence is 14 residues long. Germline loops: CDR1 MNHEY, CDR2 SMNVEV (reference sequence). V lost 3 bases to trimming and J lost 0 bases, with 7 bases between them. The CDR3 coding sequence is TGTGCCAGCAGTTTTGTCGGCAGCACAGATACGCAGTATTTT. Its translation: CASSFVGSTDTQYF.

This chain uses TRBV6-6 with TRBJ2-5; 14 bases agree with TRBD2. J lost 7 bases, V lost 7 bases, and 11 bases had no gene match. Germline V gene sequence: CDR1 MNHNY, CDR2 SVGAGI (reference sequence). This CDR3 is 16 amino acids long. CDR3 amino acids: CASNFGLAGGGGTQYF. The CDR3 DNA follows: TGTGCCAGCAATTTCGGACTAGCGGGGGGTGGAGGGACCCAGTACTTC.

The V gene is TRBV27, the J gene TRBJ2-3; D is perhaps TRBD1 (5 bases). V gave up 5 bases and J gave up 0 bases, with 12 bases separating them. The CDR3 extends over 15 amino acids. Germline lookup yields CDR1 MNHEY and CDR2 SMNVEV (reference sequence). The CDR3 is CASSTGRVSTDTQYF. CDR3 coding DNA: TGTGCCAGCAGTACTGGCAGGGTTAGCACAGATACGCAGTATTTT.

V usage is TRBV7-9 and J usage is TRBJ2-6; 11 nucleotides align to TRBD1. Looked up from germline, CDR1 is SEHNR and CDR2 is FQNEAQ (reference sequence). V shed 5 bases, J shed 0 bases, and the junction held 6 bases outside the gene matches. CDR3 length: 18 amino acids. CDR3 bases: TGTGCCAGCAGCACGGACAGGGGGCAAGGCTCTGGGGCCAACGTCCTGACTTTC. As protein: CASSTDRGQGSGANVLTF.

The CDR3, as DNA: TGTGCCAGCAGTCCTAGCCGGACTGCAGAGCAGTTCTTC. It yields the protein CASSPSRTAEQFF. The chain is built from TRBV12-3 or TRBV12-4 and TRBJ2-1; possible D gene TRBD2, 5 bases. Between the trimmed V and J ends, which lost 5 bases and 10 bases, there was a span of 15 bases. The CDR3 totals 13 residues.

This sequence joins TRBV4-3 and TRBJ2-3, with 11 bases that match TRBD2. V was clipped by 2 bases and J by 8 bases; unmatched bases: 6. Germline loops: CDR1 LGHNA, CDR2 YSLEER. This CDR3 is 15 amino acids long. This CDR3 is CASSQIAGGPPTQYF. The CDR3 DNA reads TGCGCCAGCAGCCAAATAGCGGGGGGGCCCCCTACGCAGTATTTT.

This chain joins TRBV6-5 and TRBJ1-1; D uncertain. Germline assignment: CDR1 MNHEY and CDR2 SVGAGI. The CDR3 is 14 residues long. Trimming took 5 bases from V and 2 from J, leaving 12 bases between them. The CDR3 region has the DNA TGTGCCAGCAGTGGTAACTTTGCTAACACTGAAGCTTTCTTT. This encodes CASSGNFANTEAFF.

The CDR3 protein is CSATKGQPQETQYF. CDR3 in DNA: TGCAGTGCCACCAAGGGACAGCCGCAAGAGACCCAGTACTTC. This chain connects TRBV20-1 to TRBJ2-4; 7 bases agree with TRBD1. TRBJ2-5 matches the DNA end more closely, so the J call is doubtful. Germline V lookup: CDR1 DFQATT, CDR2 SNEGSKA (reference sequence). This CDR3 has 14 amino acids.

This clonotype has just a few counts. The chain combines TRBV6-5 with TRBJ1-2, with D possibly TRBD1 on 5 matching bases. CDR1 is MNHEY and CDR2 is SVGAGI in the germline V gene. V lost 6 bases to trimming and J lost 6 bases, with 20 bases between them. The CDR3 totals 15 residues. CDR3 sequence (DNA): TGTGCCAGCAGACCGACAGACTTACATAGGGATGGCTACACCTTC. Encoded protein: CASRPTDLHRDGYTF.

This clonotype has just one count. It is likely a read error, because the conserved phenylalanine at the end of the CDR3 is missing. The CDR3 region is CASGRDRDNYGYTL. CDR3 DNA: TGTGCCAGCGGCCGGGACAGGGACAACTATGGCTACACCTTG. The genes are TRBV2 and TRBJ1-2, with TRBD1 matching 9 bases. The CDR3 consists of 14 residues. The ends lost 8 bases at V and 2 bases at J; junction bases unmatched: 6. Germline V gene data show CDR1 as SNHLY and CDR2 as FYNNEI.

The rearrangement joins TRBV24-1 to TRBJ2-1; 7 bases map to TRBD2. The germline gives CDR1 KGHDR, CDR2 SFDVKD. V lost 6 bases to trimming and J lost 13 bases; unmatched junction nucleotides: 11. This CDR3 has 13 residues. This CDR3 is CATSRKGRETQFF. The CDR3 region has the DNA TGTGCCACCAGTCGTAAGGGGCGGGAGACCCAGTTCTTC.

This rearrangement joins TRBV6-2 or TRBV6-3 to TRBJ2-5; D may be TRBD1 or TRBD2 (5 bases each). The CDR3 is 14 amino acids. With 2 bases removed from V and 5 bases from J, the gap between germline ends came to 12 bases. Germline CDR1 and CDR2: MNHEY and SVGEGT. The CDR3 reads CASSYPRGAETQYF. CDR3 DNA: TGTGCCAGCAGTTACCCACGGGGCGCCGAGACCCAGTACTTC.

The chain carries TRBV9 and TRBJ1-4, with D perhaps TRBD1 (5 bases). The CDR3 length is 14 residues. The V end was cut by 6 bases, the J end by 3 bases, with 12 bases between. Looked up from germline, CDR1 is SGDLS and CDR2 is YYNGEE. DNA for the CDR3: TGTGCCAGCAAAGGTGGGGGAGCTAATGAAAAACTGTTTTTT. This gives the protein CASKGGGANEKLFF.

The rearrangement links TRBV6-5 to TRBJ1-1; D ambiguous. Germline values: CDR1 MNHEY, CDR2 SVGAGI. The CDR3 has 12 amino acids. The V gene lost 2 bases and the J gene lost 6 bases, with 7 bases spanning the gap. The DNA for the CDR3 is TGTGCCAGCAGTTACATTGGGGCTGAAGCTTTCTTT. Amino acid sequence: CASSYIGAEAFF.

This clonotype has more than one count but fewer than ten. Given a much more abundant clone one base away, this may be a read error. The CDR3 DNA is TGTGCCAGCAGCATAGACAGATACAATGAGCAGTTCTTC. Its protein is CASSIDRYNEQFF. The rearrangement links TRBV28 to TRBJ2-1; the D gene is possibly TRBD1 (5 bases). Germline values: CDR1 MDHEN, CDR2 SYDVKM. V was shortened by 6 bases and J by 4 bases, with 10 bases between the two germline ends. The CDR3 spans 13 residues.

The chain has TRBV18 and TRBJ2-1; 10 bases align to TRBD1. J lost 8 bases, V lost 6 bases, and 13 bases had no gene match. The CDR3 runs to 16 residues. The germline gives CDR1 KGHSH, CDR2 LQKENI. This CDR3 reads CASSPKIGQGVDEQFF. DNA of the CDR3: TGTGCCAGCTCCCCCAAAATCGGACAGGGGGTTGATGAGCAGTTCTTC.

The chain is built from TRBV10-1 and TRBJ2-7; D is tentatively TRBD1 or TRBD2 (6 bases each). The V and J ends lost 8 bases and 1 base respectively, with 15 bases between them. The CDR3 is 14 amino acids. The V gene's germline CDR1 is WNHNN and CDR2 SYGVQD (reference sequence). The CDR3 DNA reads TGCGCCAGCCGGGGGACAATGGAGTCCTACGAGCAGTACTTC. Translating it yields CASRGTMESYEQYF.

CDR3 sequence reads: CASSVQGALRNQPQHF. The CDR3 DNA reads as TGTGCCAGCAGCGTACAGGGGGCCCTGCGCAATCAGCCCCAGCATTTT. The genes are TRBV7-2 and TRBJ1-5; 9 nucleotides line up with TRBD1. Per germline, CDR1 SGHTA and CDR2 FQGNSA. CDR3 size: 16 residues. V dropped 5 bases and J dropped 2; count of bases not matched to a gene: 7.

The chain uses TRBV4-3 and TRBJ2-1, with TRBD1 identical over 8 bases. This CDR3 has 20 amino acids. J lost 0 bases, V lost 0 bases, and 13 bases had no gene match. From germline, CDR1 is LGHNA and CDR2 YSLEER. The CDR3 bases are TGCGCCAGCAGCCAAGATAGGGGGCAGGGGGCCTACCCCTCCTACAATGAGCAGTTCTTC. Its protein is CASSQDRGQGAYPSYNEQFF.